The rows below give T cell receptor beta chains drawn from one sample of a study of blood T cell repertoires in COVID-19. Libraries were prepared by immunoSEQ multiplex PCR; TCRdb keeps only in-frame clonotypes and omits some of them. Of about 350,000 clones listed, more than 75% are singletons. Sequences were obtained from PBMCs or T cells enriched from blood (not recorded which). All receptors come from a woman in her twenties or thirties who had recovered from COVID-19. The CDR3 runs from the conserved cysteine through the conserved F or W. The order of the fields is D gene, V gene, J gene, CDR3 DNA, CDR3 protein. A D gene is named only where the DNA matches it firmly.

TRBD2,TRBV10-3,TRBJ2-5,TGTGCCATCAAGGCGGGGGGGCCGCAAGAGACCCAGTACTTC,CAIKAGGPQETQYF
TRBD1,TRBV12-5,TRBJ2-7,TGTGCTAGTGGAAGGGACAGGGTCGAGCAGTACTTC,CASGRDRVEQYF
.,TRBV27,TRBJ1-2,TGTGCCAGCAGTCCAACAGGGAACCCTAACTATGGCTACACCTTC,CASSPTGNPNYGYTF
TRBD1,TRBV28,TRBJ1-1,TGTGCCAGCACCGCGGACAGGGGGGCCGGGAACACTGAAGCTTTCTTT,CASTADRGAGNTEAFF
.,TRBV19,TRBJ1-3,TGTGCCAGTAGTAACTCGTTCTCTGGAAACACCATATATTTT,CASSNSFSGNTIYF
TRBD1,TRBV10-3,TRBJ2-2,TGTGCCATCAGTGATGGGACAGTGAACACCGGGGAGCTGTTTTTT,CAISDGTVNTGELFF
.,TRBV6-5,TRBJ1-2,TGTGCCAGCGAGCGTGGAATTGGCTACACCTTC,CASERGIGYTF
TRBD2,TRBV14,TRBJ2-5,TGTGCCAGCAGCCCAGGAGTTCGTAGCGGGGGGGCTATGGAGACCCAGTACTTC,CASSPGVRSGGAMETQYF
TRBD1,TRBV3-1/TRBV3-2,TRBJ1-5,TGTGCCAGCAGCCCAAGACAGGGGGACAATCAGCCCCAGCATTTT,CASSPRQGDNQPQHF
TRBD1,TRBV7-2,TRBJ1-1,TGTGCCAGCAGCTCACGACACAGGGGGCAGGACACTGAAGCTTTCTTT,CASSSRHRGQDTEAFF
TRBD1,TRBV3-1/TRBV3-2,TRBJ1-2,TGTGCCAGCAGCTCGACAGGGGAGGGCTACACCTTC,CASSSTGEGYTF
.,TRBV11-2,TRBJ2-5,TGTGCCAGCAGCTTTAGCCCGAGTCGGGAGACCCAGTACTTC,CASSFSPSRETQYF
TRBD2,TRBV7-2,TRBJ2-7,TGTGCCAGCAGCTTACAACCCGGGACTAGCGTCGTAACCTCCTACGAGCAGTACTTC,CASSLQPGTSVVTSYEQYF
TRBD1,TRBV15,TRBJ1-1,TGTGCCACCAGCATAAGGACAGGGTCCACTGAAGCTTTCTTT,CATSIRTGSTEAFF
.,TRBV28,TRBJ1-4,TGTGCCAGCAGGGTCAGCGGGATCACTAATGAAAAACTGTTTTTT,CASRVSGITNEKLFF
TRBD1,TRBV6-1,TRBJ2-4,TGTGCCAGCAGTAAAGACACAGGGGCGATGGCCAAAAACATTCAGTACTTC,CASSKDTGAMAKNIQYF
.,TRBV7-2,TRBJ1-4,TGTGCCAGCAGCCCCTACCCGGGGACTAATGAAAAACTGTTTTTT,CASSPYPGTNEKLFF
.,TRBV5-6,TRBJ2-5,TGTGCCAGCAGCTTGGCCAGTCGGGACAATGGGAGAGAGACCCAGTACTTC,CASSLASRDNGRETQYF